A selection of T cell receptor beta chains follows, all from one sample in a study of human versus mouse CDR3 diversity and MHC coevolution. The protocol was immunoSEQ multiplex PCR, while the TCRdb copy is restricted to in-frame clones and leaves out a portion. Among tens of thousands of clones listed, 85% to 95% were seen once. The sample taken for sequencing was naive CD4+ T cells from blood. The receptors come from a person aged 25 to 69 in good health. Each CDR3 is given with its conserved first and last residue. A D gene is named only where the DNA matches it firmly.

TRBV15	TRBJ2-1	TRBD2	CATSGTTSGRADEQFF	TGTGCCACCAGCGGCACGACTAGCGGGAGGGCCGATGAGCAGTTCTTC
TRBV9	TRBJ1-3	-	CASRSLSSGNTIYF	TGTGCCAGCAGGTCCCTGAGCTCTGGAAACACCATATATTTT
TRBV5-1	TRBJ2-3	TRBD2	CASSSSGGGYTQYF	TGCGCCAGCAGCTCAAGCGGGGGGGGATATACGCAGTATTTT
TRBV27	TRBJ2-1	TRBD2	CASSSGLAGVRNEQFF	TGTGCCAGCAGTTCCGGACTAGCGGGAGTCAGAAATGAGCAGTTCTTC
TRBV29-1	TRBJ1-3	-	CSVEGRAAGNTIYF	TGCAGCGTTGAAGGCAGGGCGGCTGGAAACACCATATATTTT
TRBV6-1	TRBJ1-2	TRBD1	CASTTATGQAGGYTF	TGTGCCAGCACAACAGCCACAGGACAGGCGGGTGGCTACACCTTC
TRBV7-9	TRBJ2-1	TRBD2	CASSPVRTSSYNEQFF	TGTGCCAGCAGCCCTGTCCGGACTAGCTCCTACAATGAGCAGTTCTTC
TRBV5-1	TRBJ2-5	TRBD1	CASSLTLGQGAFEQYF	TGCGCCAGCAGCCTAACCCTCGGGCAGGGGGCTTTTGAGCAGTACTTC
TRBV7-2	TRBJ2-7	TRBD2	CASSRLAGINEQYF	TGTGCCAGCAGCCGACTAGCGGGGATAAACGAGCAGTACTTC
TRBV7-9	TRBJ2-3	-	CASSLEGRGTDTQYF	TGTGCCAGCAGCTTAGAGGGTCGGGGAACAGATACGCAGTATTTT
TRBV10-3	TRBJ1-1	-	CAIRRDWENTEAFF	TGTGCCATCAGAAGGGACTGGGAGAACACTGAAGCTTTCTTT
TRBV6-5	TRBJ1-2	-	CASSYSSASYGYTF	TGTGCCAGCAGTTACTCGAGCGCTTCCTATGGCTACACCTTC
TRBV30	TRBJ2-1	-	CAWRGSKSSYNEQFF	TGTGCCTGGAGGGGTAGCAAGAGCTCCTACAATGAGCAGTTCTTC